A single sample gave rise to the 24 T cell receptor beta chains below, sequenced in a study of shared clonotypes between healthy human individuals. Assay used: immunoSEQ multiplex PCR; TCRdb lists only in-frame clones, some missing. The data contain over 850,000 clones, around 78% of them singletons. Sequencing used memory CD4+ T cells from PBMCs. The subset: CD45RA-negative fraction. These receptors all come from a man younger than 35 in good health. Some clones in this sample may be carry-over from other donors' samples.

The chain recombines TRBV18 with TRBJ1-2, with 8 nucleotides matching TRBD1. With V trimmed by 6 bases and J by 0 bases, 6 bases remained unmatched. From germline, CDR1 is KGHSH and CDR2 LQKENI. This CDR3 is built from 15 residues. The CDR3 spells CASSGQGPTNYGYTF. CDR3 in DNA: TGTGCCAGCTCTGGACAGGGCCCCACTAACTATGGCTACACCTTC.

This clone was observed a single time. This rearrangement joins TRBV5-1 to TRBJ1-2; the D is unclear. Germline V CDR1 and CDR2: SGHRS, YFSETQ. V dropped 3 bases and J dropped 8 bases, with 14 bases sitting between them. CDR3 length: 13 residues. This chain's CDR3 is CASSSMDLGGYTF. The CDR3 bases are TGCGCCAGCAGCTCAATGGATCTCGGGGGCTACACCTTC.

The CDR3 loop reads CASSPSGTGFSSYNEQFF. In DNA, the CDR3 is TGTGCCAGCAGCCCGAGCGGGACTGGATTTAGCTCCTACAATGAGCAGTTCTTC. The genes are TRBV7-3 and TRBJ2-1; the match to TRBD2 covers 7 bases. Germline CDR1 SGHTA, CDR2 FQGTGA. V shed 5 bases, J shed 0 bases, and the junction held 13 bases outside the gene matches. The CDR3 has 18 residues. Full variable domain (missing parts from reference TRBV7-3 and TRBJ2-1): GAGVSQTPSNKVTEKGKYVELRCDPISGHTALYWYRQSLGQGPEFLIYFQGTGAADDSGLPNDRFFAVRPEGSVSTLKIQRTERGDSAVYLCASSPSGTGFSSYNEQFFGPGTRLTVL.

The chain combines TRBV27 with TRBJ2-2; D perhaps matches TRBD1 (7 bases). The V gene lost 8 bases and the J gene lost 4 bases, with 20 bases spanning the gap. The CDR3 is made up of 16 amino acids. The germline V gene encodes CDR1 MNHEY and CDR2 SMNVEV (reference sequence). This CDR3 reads CASREAAGGGTGELFF. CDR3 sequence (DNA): TGTGCCAGCCGAGAAGCGGCAGGGGGAGGCACCGGGGAGCTGTTTTTT.

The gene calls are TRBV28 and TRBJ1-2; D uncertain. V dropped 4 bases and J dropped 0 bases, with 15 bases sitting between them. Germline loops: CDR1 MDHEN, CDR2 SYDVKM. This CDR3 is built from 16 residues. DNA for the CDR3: TGTGCCAGCAGTTCCCCCTCGGGGAGACCTAACTATGGCTACACCTTC. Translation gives CASSSPSGRPNYGYTF.

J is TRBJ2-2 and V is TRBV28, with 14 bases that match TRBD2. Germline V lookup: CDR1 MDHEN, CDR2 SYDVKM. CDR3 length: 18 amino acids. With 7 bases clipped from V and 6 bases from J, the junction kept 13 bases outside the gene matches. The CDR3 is CASILGGTSGSRAGELFF. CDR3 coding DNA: TGTGCCAGCATCCTAGGGGGGACTAGCGGGAGCCGGGCCGGGGAGCTGTTTTTT.

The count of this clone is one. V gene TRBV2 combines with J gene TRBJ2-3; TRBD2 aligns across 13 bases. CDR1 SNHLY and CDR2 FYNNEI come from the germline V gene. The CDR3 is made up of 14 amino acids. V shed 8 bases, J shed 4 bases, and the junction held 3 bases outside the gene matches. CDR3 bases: TGTGCCAGCGGGACTAGCGGGACCGCAGATACGCAGTATTTT. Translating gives CASGTSGTADTQYF.

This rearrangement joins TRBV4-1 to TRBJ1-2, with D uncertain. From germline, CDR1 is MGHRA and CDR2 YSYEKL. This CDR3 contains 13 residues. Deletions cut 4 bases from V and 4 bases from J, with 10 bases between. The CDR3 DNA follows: TGCGCCAGCAGCCGCAAAGAGTTCTATGGCTACACCTTC. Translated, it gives CASSRKEFYGYTF.

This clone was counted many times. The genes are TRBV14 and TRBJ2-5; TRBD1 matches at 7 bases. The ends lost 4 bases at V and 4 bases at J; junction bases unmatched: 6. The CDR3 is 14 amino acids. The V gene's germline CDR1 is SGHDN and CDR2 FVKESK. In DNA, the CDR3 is TGTGCCAGCAGCCCGGGACAGATATTAGAGACCCAGTACTTC. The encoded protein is CASSPGQILETQYF.

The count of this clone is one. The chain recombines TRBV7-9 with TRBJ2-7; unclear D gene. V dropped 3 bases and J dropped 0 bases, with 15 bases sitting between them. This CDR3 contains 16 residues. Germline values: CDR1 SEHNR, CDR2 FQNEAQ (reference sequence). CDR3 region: CASSLGPGSPSYEQYF. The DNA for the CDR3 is TGTGCCAGCAGCTTGGGCCCCGGGTCCCCCTCCTACGAGCAGTACTTC.

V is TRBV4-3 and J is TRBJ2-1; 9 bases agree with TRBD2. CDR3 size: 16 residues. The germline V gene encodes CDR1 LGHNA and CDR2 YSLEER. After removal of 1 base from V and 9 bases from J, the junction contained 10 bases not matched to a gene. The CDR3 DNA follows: TGCGCCAGCAGCCAAGGTCTAGCGGGAATAGAGGGTGAGCAGTTCTTC. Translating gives CASSQGLAGIEGEQFF.

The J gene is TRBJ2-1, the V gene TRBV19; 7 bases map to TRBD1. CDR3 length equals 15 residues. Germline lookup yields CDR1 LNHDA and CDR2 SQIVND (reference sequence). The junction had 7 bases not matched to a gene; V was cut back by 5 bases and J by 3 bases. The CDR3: CASSLGGPGYNEQFF. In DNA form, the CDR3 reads TGTGCCAGTAGTTTAGGGGGCCCTGGCTACAATGAGCAGTTCTTC.

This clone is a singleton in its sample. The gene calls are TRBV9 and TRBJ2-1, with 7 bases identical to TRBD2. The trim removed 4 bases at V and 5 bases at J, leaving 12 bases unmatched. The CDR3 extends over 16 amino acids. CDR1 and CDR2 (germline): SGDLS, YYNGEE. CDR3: CASSPRTGGEHNEQFF. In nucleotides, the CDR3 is TGTGCCAGCAGCCCTCGGACGGGAGGAGAACACAATGAGCAGTTCTTC.

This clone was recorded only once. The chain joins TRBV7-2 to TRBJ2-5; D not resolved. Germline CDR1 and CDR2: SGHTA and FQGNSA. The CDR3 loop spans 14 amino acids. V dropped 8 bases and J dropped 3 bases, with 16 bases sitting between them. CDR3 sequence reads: CASGPGGRKETQYF. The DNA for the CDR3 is TGTGCCAGCGGCCCCGGCGGAAGGAAAGAGACCCAGTACTTC.

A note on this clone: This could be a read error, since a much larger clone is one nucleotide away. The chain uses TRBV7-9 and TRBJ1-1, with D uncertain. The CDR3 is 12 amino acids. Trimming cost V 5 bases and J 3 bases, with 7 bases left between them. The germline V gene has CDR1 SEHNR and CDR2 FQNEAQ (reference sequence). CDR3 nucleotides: TGTGCCAGCAGCCCCGTCCACACTGAAGCTTTCTTT. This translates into CASSPVHTEAFF. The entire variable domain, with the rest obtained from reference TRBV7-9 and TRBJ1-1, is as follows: DTGVSQNPRHKITKRGQNVTFRCDPISEHNRLYWYRQTLGQGPEFLTYFQNEAQLEKSRLLSDRFSAERPKGSFSTLEIQRTEQGDSAMYLCASSPVHTEAFFGQGTRLTVV.

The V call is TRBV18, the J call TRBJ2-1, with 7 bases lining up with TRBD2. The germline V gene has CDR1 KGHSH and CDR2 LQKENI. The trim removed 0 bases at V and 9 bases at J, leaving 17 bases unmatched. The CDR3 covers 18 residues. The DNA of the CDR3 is TGTGCCAGCTCACCACCGGAGGCGGGCGGGAGATGGGGTGCTGAGCAGTTCTTC. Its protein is CASSPPEAGGRWGAEQFF.

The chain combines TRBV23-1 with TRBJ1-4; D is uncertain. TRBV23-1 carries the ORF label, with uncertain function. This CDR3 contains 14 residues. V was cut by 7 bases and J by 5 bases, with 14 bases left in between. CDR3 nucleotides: TGCGCCAGCATTCGGGGATTCGTCAATGAAAAACTGTTTTTT. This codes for CASIRGFVNEKLFF.

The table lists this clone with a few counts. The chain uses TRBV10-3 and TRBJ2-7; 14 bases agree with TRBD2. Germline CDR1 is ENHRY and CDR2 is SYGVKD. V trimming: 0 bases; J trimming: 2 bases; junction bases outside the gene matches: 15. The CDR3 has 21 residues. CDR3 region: CAISESKLTSGRVGGPYEQYF. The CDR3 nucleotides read TGTGCCATCAGTGAGTCGAAGCTGACTAGCGGGAGGGTAGGGGGCCCCTACGAGCAGTACTTC.

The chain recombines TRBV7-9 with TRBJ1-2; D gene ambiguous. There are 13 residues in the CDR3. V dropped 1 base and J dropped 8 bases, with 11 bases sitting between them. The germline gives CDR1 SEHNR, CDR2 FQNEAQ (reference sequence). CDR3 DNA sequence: TGTGCCAGCAGCTTAGAGGGTCAAGGCGGCTACACCTTC. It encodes CASSLEGQGGYTF.

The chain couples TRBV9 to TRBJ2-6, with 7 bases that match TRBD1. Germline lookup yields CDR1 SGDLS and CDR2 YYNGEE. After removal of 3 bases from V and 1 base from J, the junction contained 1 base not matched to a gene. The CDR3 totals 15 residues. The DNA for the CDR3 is TGTGCCAGCAGCGACAGGGGATCTGGGGCCAACGTCCTGACTTTC. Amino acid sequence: CASSDRGSGANVLTF.

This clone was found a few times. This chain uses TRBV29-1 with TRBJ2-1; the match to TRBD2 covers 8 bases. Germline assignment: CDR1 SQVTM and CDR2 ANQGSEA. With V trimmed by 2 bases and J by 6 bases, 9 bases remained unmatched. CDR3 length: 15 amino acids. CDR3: CSVERSGGLINEQFF. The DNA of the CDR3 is TGCAGCGTTGAACGATCGGGGGGGCTGATCAATGAGCAGTTCTTC.

In DNA, the CDR3 is TGCAGCGTTGTATCGCCAGCAACGAACACTGAAGCTTTCTTT. Amino acid sequence: CSVVSPATNTEAFF. The chain uses TRBV29-1 and TRBJ1-1, with unresolved D. The germline V gene has CDR1 SQVTM and CDR2 ANQGSEA. CDR3 size: 14 residues. The germline V and J ends were trimmed by 4 bases and 1 base, with 13 bases remaining between them.

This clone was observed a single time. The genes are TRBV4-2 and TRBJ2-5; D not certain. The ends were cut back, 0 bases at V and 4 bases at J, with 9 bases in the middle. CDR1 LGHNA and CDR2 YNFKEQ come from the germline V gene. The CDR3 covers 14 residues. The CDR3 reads CASSQEGSPETQYF. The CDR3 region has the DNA TGTGCCAGCAGCCAAGAGGGCTCCCCAGAGACCCAGTACTTC.

The CDR3 is CASSPPGLNEKLFF. CDR3 coding DNA: TGTGCCAGCTCACCGCCGGGGCTAAATGAAAAACTGTTTTTT. The J gene is TRBJ1-4, the V gene TRBV18; possibly TRBD1 for D (5 bases). CDR1 is KGHSH, CDR2 LQKENI, per germline. The CDR3 is 14 amino acids. Trimming left V 3 bases short and J 5 bases short, with 10 bases between.